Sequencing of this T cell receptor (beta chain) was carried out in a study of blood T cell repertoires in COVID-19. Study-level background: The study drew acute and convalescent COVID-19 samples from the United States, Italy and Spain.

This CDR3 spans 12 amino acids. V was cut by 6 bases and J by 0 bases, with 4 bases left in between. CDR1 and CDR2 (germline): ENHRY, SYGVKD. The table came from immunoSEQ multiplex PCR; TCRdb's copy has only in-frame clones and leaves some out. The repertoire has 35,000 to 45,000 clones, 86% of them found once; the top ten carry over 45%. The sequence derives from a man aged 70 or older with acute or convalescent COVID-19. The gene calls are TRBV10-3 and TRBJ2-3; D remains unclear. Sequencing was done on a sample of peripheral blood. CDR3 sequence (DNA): TGTGCCATCAGCGGGAGCACAGATACGCAGTATTTT. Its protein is CAISGSTDTQYF.